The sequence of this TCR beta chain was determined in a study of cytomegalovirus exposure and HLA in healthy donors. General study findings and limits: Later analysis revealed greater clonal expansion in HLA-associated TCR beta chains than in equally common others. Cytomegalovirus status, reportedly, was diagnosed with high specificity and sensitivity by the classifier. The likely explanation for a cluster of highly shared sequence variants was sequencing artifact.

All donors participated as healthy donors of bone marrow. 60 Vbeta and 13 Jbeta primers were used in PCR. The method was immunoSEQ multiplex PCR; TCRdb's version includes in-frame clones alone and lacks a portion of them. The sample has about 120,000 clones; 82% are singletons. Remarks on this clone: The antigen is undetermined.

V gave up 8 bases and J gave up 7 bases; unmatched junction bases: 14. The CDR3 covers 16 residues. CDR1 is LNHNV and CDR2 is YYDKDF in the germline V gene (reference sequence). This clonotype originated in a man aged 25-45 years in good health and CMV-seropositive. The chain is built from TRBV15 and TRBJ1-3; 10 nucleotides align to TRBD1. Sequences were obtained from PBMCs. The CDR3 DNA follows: TGTGCCACCTCCAACCCGGGACAGGGGATATTGAACACCATATATTTT. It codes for CATSNPGQGILNTIYF. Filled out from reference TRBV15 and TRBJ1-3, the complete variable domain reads DAMVIQNPRYQVTQFGKPVTLSCSQTLNHNVMYWYQQKSSQAPKLLFHYYDKDFNNEADTPDNFQSRRPNTSFCFLDIRSPGLGDTAMYLCATSNPGQGILNTIYFGEGSWLTVV.